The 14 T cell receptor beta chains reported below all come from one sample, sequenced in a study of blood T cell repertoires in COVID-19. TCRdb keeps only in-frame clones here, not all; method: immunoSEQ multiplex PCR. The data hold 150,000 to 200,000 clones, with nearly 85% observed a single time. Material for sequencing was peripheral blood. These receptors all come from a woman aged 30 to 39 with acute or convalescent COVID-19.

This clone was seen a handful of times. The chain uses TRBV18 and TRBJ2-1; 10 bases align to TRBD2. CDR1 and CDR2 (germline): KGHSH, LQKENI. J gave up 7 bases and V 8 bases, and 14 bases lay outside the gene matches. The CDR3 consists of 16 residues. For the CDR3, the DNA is TGTGCCAGCCGGATCCGAGCGGGGGGGCCGGAGAATGAGCAGTTCTTC. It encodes CASRIRAGGPENEQFF.

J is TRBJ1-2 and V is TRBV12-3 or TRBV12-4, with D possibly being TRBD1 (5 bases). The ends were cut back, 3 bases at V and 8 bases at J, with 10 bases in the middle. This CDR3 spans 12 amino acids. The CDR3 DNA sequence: TGTGCCAGCAGTTTCGGGGGGGAGGGCTACACCTTC. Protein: CASSFGGEGYTF.

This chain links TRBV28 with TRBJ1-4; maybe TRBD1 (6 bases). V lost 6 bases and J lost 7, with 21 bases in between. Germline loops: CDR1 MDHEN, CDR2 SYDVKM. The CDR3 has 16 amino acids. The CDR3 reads CASSLTGFKVGEKLFF. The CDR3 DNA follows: TGTGCCAGCAGCCTAACAGGGTTTAAAGTGGGTGAAAAACTGTTTTTT.

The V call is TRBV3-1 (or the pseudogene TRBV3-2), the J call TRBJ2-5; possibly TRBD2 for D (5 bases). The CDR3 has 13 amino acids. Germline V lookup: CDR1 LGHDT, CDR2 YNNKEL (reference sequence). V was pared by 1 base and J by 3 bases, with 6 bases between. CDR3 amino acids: CASSQGLKETQYF. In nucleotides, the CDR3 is TGTGCCAGCAGCCAAGGACTAAAAGAGACCCAGTACTTC.

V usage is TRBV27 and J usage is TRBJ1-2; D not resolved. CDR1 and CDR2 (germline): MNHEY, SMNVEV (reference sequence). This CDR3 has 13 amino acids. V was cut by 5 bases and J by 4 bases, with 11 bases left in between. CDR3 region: CASSKAASYGYTF. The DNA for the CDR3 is TGTGCCAGCAGTAAGGCGGCCTCCTATGGCTACACCTTC.

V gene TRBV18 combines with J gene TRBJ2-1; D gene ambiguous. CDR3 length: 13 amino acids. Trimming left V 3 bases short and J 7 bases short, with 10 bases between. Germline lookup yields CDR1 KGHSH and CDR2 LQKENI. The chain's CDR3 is CASSPLMRNEQFF. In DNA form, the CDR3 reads TGTGCCAGCTCACCCCTGATGAGGAATGAGCAGTTCTTC.

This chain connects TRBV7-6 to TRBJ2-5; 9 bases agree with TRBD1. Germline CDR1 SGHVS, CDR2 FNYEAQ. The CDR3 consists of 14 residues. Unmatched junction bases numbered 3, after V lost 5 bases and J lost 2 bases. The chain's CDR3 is CASSLGTGQETQYF. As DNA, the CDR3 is TGTGCCAGCAGCCTGGGGACAGGGCAAGAGACCCAGTACTTC.

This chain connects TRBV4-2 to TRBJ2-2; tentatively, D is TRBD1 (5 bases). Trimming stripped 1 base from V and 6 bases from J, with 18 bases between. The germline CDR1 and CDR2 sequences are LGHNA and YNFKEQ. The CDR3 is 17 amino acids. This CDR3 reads CASSQVVGRGVAGELFF. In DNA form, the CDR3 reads TGTGCCAGCAGCCAAGTAGTCGGAAGGGGTGTGGCCGGGGAGCTGTTTTTT.

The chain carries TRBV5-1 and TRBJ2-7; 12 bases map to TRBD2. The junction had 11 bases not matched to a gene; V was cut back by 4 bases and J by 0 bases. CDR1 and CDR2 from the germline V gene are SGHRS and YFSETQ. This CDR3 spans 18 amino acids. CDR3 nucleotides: TGCGCCAGCAGCCGACGAGGGACTAGCGGGTACAGCTCCTACGAGCAGTACTTC. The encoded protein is CASSRRGTSGYSSYEQYF.

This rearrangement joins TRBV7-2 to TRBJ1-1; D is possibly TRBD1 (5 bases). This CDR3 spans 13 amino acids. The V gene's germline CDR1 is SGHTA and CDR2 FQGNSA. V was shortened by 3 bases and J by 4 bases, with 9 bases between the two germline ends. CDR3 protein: CASSFQGRTEAFF. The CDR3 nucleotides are TGTGCCAGCAGCTTCCAGGGCCGCACTGAAGCTTTCTTT.

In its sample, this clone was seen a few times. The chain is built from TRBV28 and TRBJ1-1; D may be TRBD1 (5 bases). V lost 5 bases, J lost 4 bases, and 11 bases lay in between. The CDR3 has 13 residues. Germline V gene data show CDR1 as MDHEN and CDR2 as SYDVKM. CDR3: CASSLGVVTEAFF. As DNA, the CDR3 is TGTGCCAGCAGTCTAGGGGTGGTCACTGAAGCTTTCTTT.

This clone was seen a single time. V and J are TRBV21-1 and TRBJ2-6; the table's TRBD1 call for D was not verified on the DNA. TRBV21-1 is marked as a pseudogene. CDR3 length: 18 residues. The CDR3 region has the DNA TGTGCCAGCAGCAACGAGGACAGCGAACTCTCTGGGGCCAACGTCCTGACTTTC. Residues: CASSNEDSELSGANVLTF.

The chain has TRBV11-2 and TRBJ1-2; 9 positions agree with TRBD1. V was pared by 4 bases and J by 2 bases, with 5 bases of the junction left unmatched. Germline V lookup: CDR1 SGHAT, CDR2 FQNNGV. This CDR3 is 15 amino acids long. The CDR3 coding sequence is TGTGCCAGCAGCTCGGACAGGGGAAAGAACTATGGCTACACCTTC. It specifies CASSSDRGKNYGYTF.

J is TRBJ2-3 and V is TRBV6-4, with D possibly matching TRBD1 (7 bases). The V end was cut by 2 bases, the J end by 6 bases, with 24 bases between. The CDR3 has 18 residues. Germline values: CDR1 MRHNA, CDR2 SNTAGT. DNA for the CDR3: TGTGCCAGCAGTGACCCGATCCGGGGGACAGTAGAATTGGATACGCAGTATTTT. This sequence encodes CASSDPIRGTVELDTQYF.